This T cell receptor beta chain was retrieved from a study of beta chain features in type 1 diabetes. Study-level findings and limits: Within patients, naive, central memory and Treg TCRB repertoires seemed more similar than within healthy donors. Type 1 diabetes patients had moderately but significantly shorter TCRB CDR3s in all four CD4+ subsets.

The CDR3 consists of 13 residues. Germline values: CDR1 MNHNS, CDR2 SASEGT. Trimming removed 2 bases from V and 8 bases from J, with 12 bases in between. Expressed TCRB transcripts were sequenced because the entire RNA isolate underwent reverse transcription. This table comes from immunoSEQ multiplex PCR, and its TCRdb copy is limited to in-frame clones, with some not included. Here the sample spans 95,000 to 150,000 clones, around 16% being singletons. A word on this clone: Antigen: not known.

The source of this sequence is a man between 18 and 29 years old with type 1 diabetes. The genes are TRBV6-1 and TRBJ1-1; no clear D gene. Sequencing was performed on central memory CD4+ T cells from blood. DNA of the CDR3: TGTGCCAGCAGTGAAACCACGGGTGCCGAAGCTTTCTTT. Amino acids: CASSETTGAEAFF.